The 24 T cell receptor beta chains given below trace back to one sample, sequenced in a study of T cells after yellow fever vaccination. TCRdb re-called the 5' RACE reads with MiXCR, one entry per CDR3 protein. The sample consists of hundreds of thousands of distinct CDR3 sequences, 15% to 20% of them appearing once. The input for sequencing was PBMCs, taken 15 days after the yellow fever booster vaccination. These receptors originate from a man aged 25-40 years who received the YFV17D yellow fever vaccine.

About this clonotype itself: Given a much more abundant clone one base away, this may be a read error. This chain uses TRBV20-1 with TRBJ2-1; weak D call: TRBD2 (5 bases). The CDR3 is 15 amino acids. The germline CDR1 and CDR2 sequences are DFQATT and SNEGSKA (reference sequence). The V end was cut by 6 bases, the J end by 0 bases, with 15 bases between. CDR3 protein: CSARTGISSYNEQFF. The CDR3 nucleotides read TGCAGTGCACGTACCGGGATCAGCTCCTACAATGAGCAGTTCTTC.

This sequence joins TRBV7-2 and TRBJ2-5; 8 bases agree with TRBD2. From germline, CDR1 is SGHTA and CDR2 FQGNSA. The CDR3 consists of 15 residues. V lost 2 bases and J lost 4; bases outside the gene matches: 6. The CDR3 region has the DNA TGTGCCAGCAGCTTACGGGAGGGGAGGGGAGAGACCCAGTACTTC. It encodes CASSLREGRGETQYF.

A few counts support this clonotype. V is TRBV20-1 and J is TRBJ2-6; 7 nucleotides agree with TRBD1. The V gene's germline CDR1 is DFQATT and CDR2 SNEGSKA (reference sequence). This CDR3 region has 15 residues. V dropped 6 bases and J dropped 0; count of bases not matched to a gene: 5. The CDR3 nucleotides are TGCAGTGCACCTGACAGGGCCTCTGGGGCCAACGTCCTGACTTTC. This gives the protein CSAPDRASGANVLTF.

This clonotype showed up just a few times. The rearrangement uses TRBV10-3 and TRBJ2-5, with TRBD2 as a possible D gene (5 bases). Trimming shortened V by 6 bases and J by 7 bases, and 18 bases separated the two germline ends. CDR3 length: 14 amino acids. Germline CDR1 ENHRY, CDR2 SYGVKD. DNA of the CDR3: TGTGCCATCAGCCAATCGGACCGGCGGGTGACCCAGTACTTC. Translation: CAISQSDRRVTQYF.

In this sample, this clonotype turned up many times. The gene calls are TRBV10-3 and TRBJ2-3; D call uncertain. Germline CDR1 is ENHRY and CDR2 is SYGVKD. The CDR3 is made up of 10 amino acids. V lost 10 bases, J lost 1 base, and 3 bases lay in between. This CDR3 reads CATGTDTQYF. The DNA of the CDR3 is TGTGCCACCGGCACAGATACGCAGTATTTT.

This clonotype was recorded a few times. This chain joins TRBV5-1 and TRBJ1-1; tentatively, D is TRBD1 (6 bases). The V gene's germline CDR1 is SGHRS and CDR2 YFSETQ. V was clipped by 6 bases and J by 4 bases, with 16 bases between them. The CDR3 runs to 14 residues. The CDR3 coding sequence is TGCGCCAGCAACTTTGGGGGCTGGGGCACTGAAGCTTTCTTT. Translating it yields CASNFGGWGTEAFF.

The J gene is TRBJ2-7, the V gene TRBV5-1; D perhaps matches TRBD2 (5 bases). CDR1 is SGHRS and CDR2 is YFSETQ in the germline V gene. The germline V and J ends were trimmed by 3 bases and 6 bases, with 13 bases remaining between them. The CDR3 has 13 residues. The CDR3 DNA follows: TGCGCCAGCAGCTCCGGGTCTCGGGGCGAGCAGTACTTC. Its protein is CASSSGSRGEQYF.

The rearrangement uses TRBV21-1 and TRBJ2-5; the table's D call, TRBD1, has no DNA check behind it. TRBV21-1 is a pseudogene locus. CDR3 length: 14 amino acids. As DNA, the CDR3 is TGTGCCAGCAGCAAAGGGGCAGGGCAAGAGACCCAGTACTTC. Encoded protein: CASSKGAGQETQYF.

This clonotype has just a few counts. The chain couples TRBV5-6 to TRBJ2-7; TRBD2 aligns across 13 bases. CDR3 length: 15 residues. The J segment lost 6 bases and the V segment lost 4 bases, leaving 7 bases of the junction unmatched. Germline CDR1 is SGHDT and CDR2 is YYEEEE. The CDR3 sequence: CASSHTSGRAGEQYF. The CDR3 nucleotides read TGTGCCAGCAGCCATACTAGCGGGAGGGCTGGCGAGCAGTACTTC. Together with reference TRBV5-6 and TRBJ2-7, the CDR3 gives the full variable domain: DAGVTQSPTHLIKTRGQQVTLRCSPKSGHDTVSWYQQALGQGPQFIFQYYEEEERQRGNFPDRFSGHQFPNYSSELNVNALLLGDSALYLCASSHTSGRAGEQYFGPGTRLTVT.

This chain connects TRBV4-2 to TRBJ2-1; D may be TRBD1 (6 bases). Trimming removed 7 bases at V and 4 bases at J, with 14 bases between. The CDR3 sequence is 14 residues long. Germline V gene data show CDR1 as LGHNA and CDR2 as YNFKEQ. Here the CDR3 DNA reads TGTGCCAGCACCAGGGGTAGCGATTACAATGAGCAGTTCTTC. Protein product: CASTRGSDYNEQFF.

The chain couples TRBV14 to TRBJ2-6; D gene ambiguous. The V end lost 3 bases, the J end lost 5 bases, and 8 bases lay between the germline ends. Germline V lookup: CDR1 SGHDN, CDR2 FVKESK. This CDR3 spans 14 amino acids. Here the CDR3 DNA reads TGTGCCAGCAGCCAGGAACTCTGGGCCAACGTCCTGACTTTC. Translated, it gives CASSQELWANVLTF.

This clonotype was seen more than once but under ten times. The genes are TRBV4-3 and TRBJ1-2; 9 bases are a match to TRBD1. V dropped 0 bases and J dropped 14; count of bases not matched to a gene: 7. CDR1 is LGHNA, CDR2 YSLEER, per germline. CDR3 size: 13 residues. The CDR3 nucleotides are TGCGCCAGCAGCCAAGATTTCCGGGACAGGGCAACCTTC. Encoded protein: CASSQDFRDRATF.

A few counts support this clonotype. This chain uses TRBV20-1 with TRBJ2-4, with 9 nucleotides matching TRBD1. The V and J ends lost 8 bases and 9 bases, in that order; junction bases with no gene match: 8. This CDR3 region has 12 residues. Germline V gene sequence: CDR1 DFQATT, CDR2 SNEGSKA (reference sequence). CDR3 nucleotide sequence: TGCAGTACCACACTGGACAGGGGCATTCAGTACTTC. The encoded protein is CSTTLDRGIQYF.

This clonotype was seen more than once but under ten times. The rearrangement links TRBV15 to TRBJ1-5; no clear D gene. Trimming left V 4 bases short and J 2 bases short, with 12 bases between. The CDR3 is 15 amino acids. Germline CDR1 reads LNHNV; CDR2 reads YYDKDF (reference sequence). The CDR3 DNA reads as TGTGCCACCAGCATAGGAGGCAGTCGCAATCAGCCCCAGCATTTT. Translated, it gives CATSIGGSRNQPQHF.

This clonotype showed up just a few times. The V call is TRBV20-1, the J call TRBJ2-2; D may be TRBD2 (5 bases). CDR3 length: 13 amino acids. V lost 4 bases to trimming and J lost 7 bases, with 13 bases between them. Germline V gives CDR1 DFQATT, CDR2 SNEGSKA (reference sequence). CDR3 sequence reads: CSATHLRDGELFF. The CDR3 DNA is TGCAGTGCTACCCACCTCCGGGACGGGGAGCTGTTTTTT.

This clonotype was picked up a small number of times. The rearrangement joins TRBV19 to TRBJ2-1; possible D gene TRBD1, 5 bases. CDR3 length equals 15 residues. Germline loops: CDR1 LNHDA, CDR2 SQIVND (reference sequence). Trimming cost V 3 bases and J 3 bases, with 12 bases left between them. The CDR3 nucleotides read TGTGCCAGTAGTATCAGGGTTCTAGGCTACAATGAGCAGTTCTTC. This encodes CASSIRVLGYNEQFF.

This clonotype has just a few counts. J is TRBJ1-1 and V is TRBV6-2 or TRBV6-3; D unresolved. CDR3 size: 15 residues. V gave up 7 bases and J gave up 0 bases, with 15 bases separating them. Germline-derived CDR1 and CDR2 are MNHEY and SVGEGT. CDR3 nucleotides: TGTGCCAGCACCCTAGCGGAGGGAATGAACACTGAAGCTTTCTTT. Protein sequence: CASTLAEGMNTEAFF.

The CDR3 sequence: CASSHLLTLSYEQYF. As DNA, the CDR3 is TGTGCCAGCAGTCATCTACTAACCCTCTCCTACGAGCAGTACTTC. The rearrangement links TRBV12-3 or TRBV12-4 to TRBJ2-7; D uncertain. V lost 5 bases and J lost 0, with 14 bases in between. There are 15 residues in the CDR3.

V and J are TRBV28 and TRBJ1-5; a weak D match, TRBD1 (6 bases). CDR1 MDHEN and CDR2 SYDVKM come from the germline V gene. The CDR3 has 16 amino acids. V was cut by 2 bases and J by 1 base, with 12 bases left in between. CDR3 protein: CASSLGSGVSNQPQHF. The CDR3 nucleotides are TGTGCCAGCAGTTTAGGTTCAGGGGTCAGCAATCAGCCCCAGCATTTT. The whole variable domain, remainder taken from reference TRBV28 and TRBJ1-5, is DVKVTQSSRYLVKRTGEKVFLECVQDMDHENMFWYRQDPGLGLRLIYFSYDVKMKEKGDIPEGYSVSREKKERFSLILESASTNQTSMYLCASSLGSGVSNQPQHFGDGTRLSIL.

Comments on this clonotype: A read error may account for a junction end that differs from germline. The chain has TRBV10-3 and TRBJ2-7; D might be TRBD1 or TRBD2, each matching 5 bases. The CDR3 extends over 13 amino acids. From germline, CDR1 is ENHRY and CDR2 SYGVKD. The CDR3 region is CAISDPLRDGEDF. CDR3 bases: TGTGCCATCAGTGACCCCTTAAGGGACGGAGAGGACTTC.

The chain has TRBV10-2 and TRBJ2-7; the D gene could be TRBD1 or TRBD2 (6 bases each). This CDR3 contains 14 residues. The germline V gene encodes CDR1 WSHSY and CDR2 SAAADI. Trimming shortened V by 10 bases and J by 6 bases, and 22 bases separated the two germline ends. CDR3 in amino acids: CATGVGGSQSEQYF. The DNA for the CDR3 is TGCGCCACAGGGGTGGGGGGCTCACAATCCGAGCAGTACTTC.

This clonotype was seen ten or more times. The chain has TRBV29-1 and TRBJ1-2; TRBD1 might be the D (5 bases). V shed 7 bases and J shed 3 bases, with 12 bases lying between them. This CDR3 comprises 12 residues. Germline loops: CDR1 SQVTM, CDR2 ANQGSEA. CDR3 residues: CSGQAGDYGYTF. CDR3 in DNA: TGCAGCGGCCAAGCGGGGGACTATGGCTACACCTTC.

This clonotype was seen repeatedly, ten times or more. The chain combines TRBV7-6 with TRBJ1-1; TRBD1 matches at 7 bases. Germline-derived CDR1 and CDR2 are SGHVS and FNYEAQ. This CDR3 comprises 13 residues. V lost 4 bases and J lost 3; bases outside the gene matches: 2. The CDR3 protein is CASSSQGYTEAFF. CDR3 bases: TGTGCCAGCAGCTCACAGGGGTACACTGAAGCTTTCTTT.

A few counts support this clonotype. This chain links TRBV12-3 or TRBV12-4 with TRBJ2-2; TRBD1 is a possible D gene (7 bases). CDR3 length equals 17 residues. Trimming left V 3 bases short and J 4 bases short, with 18 bases between. CDR3 residues: CASSFEGGGPTTGELFF. The CDR3 coding sequence is TGTGCCAGCAGTTTCGAAGGAGGGGGCCCCACCACCGGGGAGCTGTTTTTT.